This note documents a single T cell receptor beta chain sequence. Assay: immunoSEQ multiplex PCR; the TCRdb copy retains only in-frame clones and omits some. The sample lists approximately 37,000 clones; 88% were seen once. This sample is part of a study of blood T cell repertoires in COVID-19. The CDR3 extends over 14 amino acids. V was pared by 2 bases and J by 6 bases, with 4 bases of the junction left unmatched. Germline values: CDR1 GTSNPN, CDR2 SVGIG (reference sequence). Sequences were obtained from peripheral blood. This receptor was identified in a woman aged 70-85 years with acute or convalescent COVID-19. V is TRBV30 and J is TRBJ1-6; 7 bases match TRBD1. CDR3: CAWSLGQVNSPLHF. The DNA for the CDR3 is TGTGCCTGGAGTTTAGGACAGGTTAATTCACCCCTCCACTTT.